Listed below are T cell receptor beta chains from one sample, sequenced in a study of blood T cell repertoires in COVID-19. This table comes from immunoSEQ multiplex PCR, and its TCRdb copy is limited to in-frame clones, with some not included. The sample holds 200,000 to 250,000 clones, 88% seen once. Material: peripheral blood. These receptors all come from an older woman with acute or convalescent COVID-19. The conserved cysteine and the conserved F or W are not part of the CDR3 here. Each record gives: V gene, J gene, CDR3 protein.

v_call: TRBV5-8; j_call: TRBJ1-6; cdr3_aa: ASSSTGTYNSPLH
v_call: TRBV6-5; j_call: TRBJ1-1; cdr3_aa: ASSYLDRVAEAF
v_call: TRBV7-2; j_call: TRBJ2-3; cdr3_aa: ASSLTSGGTDTQY
v_call: TRBV6-5; j_call: TRBJ2-3; cdr3_aa: ASGDRGTDTQY
v_call: TRBV27; j_call: TRBJ1-5; cdr3_aa: ASSPTSTVNQPQH
v_call: TRBV5-1; j_call: TRBJ1-1; cdr3_aa: ASSGPSNTGANTEAF
v_call: TRBV28; j_call: TRBJ2-1; cdr3_aa: ASSLGTGYNEQF
v_call: TRBV4-2; j_call: TRBJ2-7; cdr3_aa: ASSPVAGEAYEQY
v_call: TRBV5-5; j_call: TRBJ2-3; cdr3_aa: ASSSQGADTQY
v_call: TRBV7-2; j_call: TRBJ2-7; cdr3_aa: ASTMSGTLYEQY
v_call: TRBV5-6; j_call: TRBJ2-7; cdr3_aa: ASSGMTGPRNEQY
v_call: TRBV24-1; j_call: TRBJ1-4; cdr3_aa: ATSDPAGTGGEKLF
v_call: TRBV10-1; j_call: TRBJ1-6; cdr3_aa: ASSAGNSPLH
v_call: TRBV6-6; j_call: TRBJ1-5; cdr3_aa: ASRTGFSNQPQH
v_call: TRBV5-4; j_call: TRBJ1-2; cdr3_aa: ASREQDRALYGYT
v_call: TRBV27; j_call: TRBJ1-2; cdr3_aa: ASTSGGGYGYT
v_call: TRBV5-1; j_call: TRBJ2-3; cdr3_aa: ASSTGLAGGTDTQY
v_call: TRBV21-1; j_call: TRBJ2-4; cdr3_aa: ASSKGQEKGNIQY
v_call: TRBV4-3; j_call: TRBJ2-3; cdr3_aa: ASSQDRVSTDTQY
v_call: TRBV2; j_call: TRBJ2-3; cdr3_aa: ASKREHTDTQY
v_call: TRBV3-1/TRBV3-2; j_call: TRBJ2-2; cdr3_aa: ASRRDSANTGELF
v_call: TRBV18; j_call: TRBJ1-5; cdr3_aa: ASSMEQGSGQPQH
v_call: TRBV7-9; j_call: TRBJ2-7; cdr3_aa: ASSLESQAYEQY
v_call: TRBV9; j_call: TRBJ1-2; cdr3_aa: ASSVSLDRVNGYT
v_call: TRBV6-5; j_call: TRBJ1-1; cdr3_aa: ASSSRQGLRTEAF
v_call: TRBV6-5; j_call: TRBJ2-7; cdr3_aa: ASRFRYTVPYEQY
v_call: TRBV3-1/TRBV3-2; j_call: TRBJ1-4; cdr3_aa: ASSQEDRGREKLF
v_call: TRBV6-1; j_call: TRBJ1-5; cdr3_aa: ASSGGQGRGNQPQH
v_call: TRBV7-2; j_call: TRBJ2-3; cdr3_aa: ASSPQNTDTQY
v_call: TRBV30; j_call: TRBJ2-2; cdr3_aa: AWSVRGVNTGELF
v_call: TRBV6-6; j_call: TRBJ2-7; cdr3_aa: ASSLGLAEVSYEQY
v_call: TRBV3-1/TRBV3-2; j_call: TRBJ1-1; cdr3_aa: ASSQGASTEAF
v_call: TRBV10-1; j_call: TRBJ1-1; cdr3_aa: ASSWDRGRGEAF
v_call: TRBV2; j_call: TRBJ2-1; cdr3_aa: ASTEGQSSYNEQF
v_call: TRBV7-9; j_call: TRBJ1-6; cdr3_aa: ASSPDRIVSPLH
v_call: TRBV7-9; j_call: TRBJ1-1; cdr3_aa: ASSLMGRDTEAF
v_call: TRBV19; j_call: TRBJ2-1; cdr3_aa: ASSIASGGTYNEQF
v_call: TRBV24-1; j_call: TRBJ2-2; cdr3_aa: ATSDSGTATKTGELF
v_call: TRBV7-9; j_call: TRBJ1-4; cdr3_aa: ASGPGDEKLF
v_call: TRBV2; j_call: TRBJ1-3; cdr3_aa: ASSLAYTIY
v_call: TRBV19; j_call: TRBJ1-2; cdr3_aa: ASSILRTGAGYT
v_call: TRBV29-1; j_call: TRBJ2-2; cdr3_aa: SVEASGELF
v_call: TRBV4-1; j_call: TRBJ2-7; cdr3_aa: ASSRGQGFFEQY
v_call: TRBV6-2/TRBV6-3; j_call: TRBJ1-2; cdr3_aa: ASSYLSGGGGGYT
v_call: TRBV10-3; j_call: TRBJ2-1; cdr3_aa: AISDPGTSKDEQF
v_call: TRBV24-1; j_call: TRBJ1-5; cdr3_aa: ATSETGINQPQH